The clone carrying this TCR beta chain was recorded a few times. Clones were sequenced by immunoSEQ multiplex PCR, and TCRdb holds only the in-frame ones, with some missing. The sample lists 64,000 or so clones, more than 75% occurring once. The record originates from a study of blood T cell repertoires in COVID-19. In germline, CDR1 is SGHDT, CDR2 YYEEEE. CDR3 length: 15 residues. V was clipped by 0 bases and J by 0 bases, with 9 bases between them. Sequencing was carried out using peripheral blood. V gene TRBV5-6 combines with J gene TRBJ1-1; tentatively, D is TRBD1 (5 bases). The source is a man of 80 years or more with acute or convalescent COVID-19. CDR3 loop: CASSLDRGMNTEAFF. The DNA for the CDR3 is TGTGCCAGCAGCTTGGATCGGGGGATGAACACTGAAGCTTTCTTT.